This T cell receptor (beta chain) was sequenced in a study of blood T cells in healthy people across ages. For this clonotype: The junction and the germline gene differ at one end; a read error may be behind it.

It was with a sample-barcoded 5' primer and a J-beta primer mix that a second PCR of about 6 to 12 cycles was run. TCRdb redid the calling of the 5' RACE reads with MiXCR, one entry per CDR3 protein. The sample includes 1.8 million or so distinct CDR3 sequences, 30% to 40% of them seen just once. The CDR3 extends over 16 amino acids. CDR1 is SGHTA and CDR2 is FQGTGA in the germline V gene. The clonotype originates from a human donor in good health. The chain uses TRBV7-3 and TRBJ2-3, with D hard to call. Sequenced: blood. The chain's CDR3 is CASSLTSSPSTDTQYF. CDR3 nucleotide sequence: TGCGCCAGCAGCTTAACGTCCTCTCCTAGCACAGATACGCAGTATTTT.